The T cell receptor (beta chain) described here comes from a study of technical replicates of blood from a few donors. Measured with immunoSEQ multiplex PCR; TCRdb has only the in-frame clones, and not every one. The sample lists about 73,000 clones, roughly 90% occurring once. J was trimmed by 9 bases and V by 5 bases; bases with no gene match: 14. Germline CDR1 SGHTA, CDR2 FQGTGA. The CDR3 runs to 17 residues. This rearrangement joins TRBV7-3 to TRBJ2-6, with 9 bases fitting TRBD1. The sequence came from a human donor in good health. Some clones in this sample may be carry-over from other donors' samples. Sequencing was performed on PBMCs. The DNA of the CDR3 is TGTGCCAGCAGCCAGGGACAGGGCCGGCTTGGTGGCAACGTCCTGACTTTC. The encoded protein is CASSQGQGRLGGNVLTF.